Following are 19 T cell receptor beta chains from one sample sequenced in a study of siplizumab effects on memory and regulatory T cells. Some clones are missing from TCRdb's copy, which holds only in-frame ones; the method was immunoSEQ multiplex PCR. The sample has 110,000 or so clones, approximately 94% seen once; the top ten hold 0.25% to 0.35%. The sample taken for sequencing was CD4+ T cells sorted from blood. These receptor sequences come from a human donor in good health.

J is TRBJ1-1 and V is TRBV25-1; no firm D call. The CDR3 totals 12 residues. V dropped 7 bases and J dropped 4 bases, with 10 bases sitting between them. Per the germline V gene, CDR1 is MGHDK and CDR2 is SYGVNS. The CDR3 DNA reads TGTGCCAGCAAAGGTTTGGTCACTGAAGCTTTCTTT. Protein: CASKGLVTEAFF.

The chain's CDR3 is CASKGRGGTEAFF. DNA of the CDR3: TGTGCCAGCAAGGGCAGGGGTGGGACTGAAGCTTTCTTT. This chain joins TRBV6-5 and TRBJ1-1, with D possibly TRBD1 on 6 matching bases. V was shortened by 7 bases and J by 5 bases, with 14 bases between the two germline ends. The CDR3 extends over 13 amino acids. Germline V lookup: CDR1 MNHEY, CDR2 SVGAGI.

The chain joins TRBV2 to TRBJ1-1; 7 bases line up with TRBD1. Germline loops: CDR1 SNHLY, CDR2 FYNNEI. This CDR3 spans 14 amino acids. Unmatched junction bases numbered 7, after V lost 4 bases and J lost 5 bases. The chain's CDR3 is CASSVDRRGTEAFF. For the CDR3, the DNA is TGTGCCAGCAGTGTGGACAGGCGGGGTACTGAAGCTTTCTTT. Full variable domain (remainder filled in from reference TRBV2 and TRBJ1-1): EPEVTQTPSHQVTQMGQEVILRCVPISNHLYFYWYRQILGQKVEFLVSFYNNEISEKSEIFDDQFSVERPDGSNFTLKIRSTKLEDSAMYFCASSVDRRGTEAFFGQGTRLTVV.

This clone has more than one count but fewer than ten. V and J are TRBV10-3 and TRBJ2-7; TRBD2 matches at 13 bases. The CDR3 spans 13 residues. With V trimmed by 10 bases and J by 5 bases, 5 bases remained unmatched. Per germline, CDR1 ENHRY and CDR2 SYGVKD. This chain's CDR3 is CATTGTSGNEQYF. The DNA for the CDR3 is TGTGCCACCACCGGGACTAGCGGGAACGAGCAGTACTTC.

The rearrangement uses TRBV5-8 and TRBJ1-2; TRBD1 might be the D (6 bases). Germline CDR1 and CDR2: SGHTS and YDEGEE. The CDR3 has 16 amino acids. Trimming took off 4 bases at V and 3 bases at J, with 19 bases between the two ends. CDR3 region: CASSPREGGAYYGYTF. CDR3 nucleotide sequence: TGTGCCAGCAGCCCACGGGAAGGGGGGGCTTACTATGGCTACACCTTC. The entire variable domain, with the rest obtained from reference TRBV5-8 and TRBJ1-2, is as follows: EAGVTQSPTHLIKTRGQQATLRCSPISGHTSVYWYQQALGLGLQFLLWYDEGEERNRGNFPPRFSGRQFPNYSSELNVNALELEDSALYLCASSPREGGAYYGYTFGSGTRLTVV.

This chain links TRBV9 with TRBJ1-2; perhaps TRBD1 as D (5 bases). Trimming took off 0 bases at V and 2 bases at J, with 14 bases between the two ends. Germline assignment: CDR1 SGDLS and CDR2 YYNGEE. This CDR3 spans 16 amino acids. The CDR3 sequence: CASSVGLKEGNYGYTF. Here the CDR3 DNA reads TGTGCCAGCAGCGTAGGATTGAAGGAGGGGAACTATGGCTACACCTTC.

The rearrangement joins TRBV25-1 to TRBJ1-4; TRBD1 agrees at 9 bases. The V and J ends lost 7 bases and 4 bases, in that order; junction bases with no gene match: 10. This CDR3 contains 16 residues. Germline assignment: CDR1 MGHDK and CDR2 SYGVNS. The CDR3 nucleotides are TGTGCCAGCACCCCCGCCGGGACAGGGTTTAATGAAAAACTGTTTTTT. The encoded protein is CASTPAGTGFNEKLFF.

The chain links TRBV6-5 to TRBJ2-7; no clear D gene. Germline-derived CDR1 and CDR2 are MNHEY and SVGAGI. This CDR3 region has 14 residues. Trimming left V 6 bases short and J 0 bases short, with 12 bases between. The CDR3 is CASSPTRSSYEQYF. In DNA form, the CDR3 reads TGTGCCAGCAGCCCTACAAGGAGCTCCTACGAGCAGTACTTC.

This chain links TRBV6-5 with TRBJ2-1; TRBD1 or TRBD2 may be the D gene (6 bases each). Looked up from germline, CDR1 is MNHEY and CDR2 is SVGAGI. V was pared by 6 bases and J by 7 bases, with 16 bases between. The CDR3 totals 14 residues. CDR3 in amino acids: CASRGLGGRNEQFF. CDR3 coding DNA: TGTGCCAGCAGGGGCTTGGGGGGCAGGAATGAGCAGTTCTTC.

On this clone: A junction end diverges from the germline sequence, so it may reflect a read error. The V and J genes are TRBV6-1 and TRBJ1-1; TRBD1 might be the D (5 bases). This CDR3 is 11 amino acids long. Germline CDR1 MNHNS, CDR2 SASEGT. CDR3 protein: CASSEGLAPVF. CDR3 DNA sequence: TGTGCCAGCAGTGAGGGACTGGCCCCAGTATTT.

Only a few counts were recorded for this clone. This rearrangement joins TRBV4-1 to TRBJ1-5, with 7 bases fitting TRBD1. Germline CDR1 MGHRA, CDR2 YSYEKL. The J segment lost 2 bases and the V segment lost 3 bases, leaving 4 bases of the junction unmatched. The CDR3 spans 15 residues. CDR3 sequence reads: CASSQLTGGNQPQHF. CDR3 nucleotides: TGCGCCAGCAGCCAGCTCACAGGGGGCAATCAGCCCCAGCATTTT.

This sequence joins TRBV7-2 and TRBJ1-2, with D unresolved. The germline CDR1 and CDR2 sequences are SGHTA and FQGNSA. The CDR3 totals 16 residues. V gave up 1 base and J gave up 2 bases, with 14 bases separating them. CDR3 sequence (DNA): TGTGCCAGCAGCTTAGGGGCGGCAGGACTAAACTATGGCTACACCTTC. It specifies CASSLGAAGLNYGYTF.

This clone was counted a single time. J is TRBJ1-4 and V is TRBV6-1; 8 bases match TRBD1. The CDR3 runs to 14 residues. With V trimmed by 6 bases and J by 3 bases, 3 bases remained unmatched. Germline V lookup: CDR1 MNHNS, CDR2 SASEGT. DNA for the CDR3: TGTGCCAGCAGGTTGACAGGGGCTAATGAAAAACTGTTTTTT. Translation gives CASRLTGANEKLFF.

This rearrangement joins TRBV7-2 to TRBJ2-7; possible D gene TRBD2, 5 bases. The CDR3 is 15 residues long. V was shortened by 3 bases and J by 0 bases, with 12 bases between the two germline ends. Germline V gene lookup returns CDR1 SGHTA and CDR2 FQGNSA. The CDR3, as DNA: TGTGCCAGCAGCTTGCGGACTGGTAGCTCCTACGAGCAGTACTTC. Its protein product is CASSLRTGSSYEQYF.

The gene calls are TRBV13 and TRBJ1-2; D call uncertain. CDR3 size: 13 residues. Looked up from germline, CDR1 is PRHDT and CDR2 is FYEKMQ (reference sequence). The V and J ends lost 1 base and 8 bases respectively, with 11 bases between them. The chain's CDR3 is CASSLVGREGYTF. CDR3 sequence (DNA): TGTGCCAGCAGCTTAGTAGGTAGGGAAGGCTACACCTTC.

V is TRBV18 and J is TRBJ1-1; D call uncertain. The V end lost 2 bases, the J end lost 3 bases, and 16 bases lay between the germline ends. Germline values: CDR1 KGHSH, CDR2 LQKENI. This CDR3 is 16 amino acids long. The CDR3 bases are TGTGCCAGCTCACCAGGATCCACGCTCACGGACACTGAAGCTTTCTTT. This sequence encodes CASSPGSTLTDTEAFF. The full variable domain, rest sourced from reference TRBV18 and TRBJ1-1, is NAGVMQNPRHLVRRRGQEARLRCSPMKGHSHVYWYRQLPEEGLKFMVYLQKENIIDESGMPKERFSAEFPKEGPSILRIQQVVRGDSAAYFCASSPGSTLTDTEAFFGQGTRLTVV.

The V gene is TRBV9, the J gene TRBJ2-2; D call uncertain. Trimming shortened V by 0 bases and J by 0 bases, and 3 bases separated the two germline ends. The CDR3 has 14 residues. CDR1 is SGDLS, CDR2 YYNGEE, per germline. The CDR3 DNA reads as TGTGCCAGCAGCGTAGCTACGAACACCGGGGAGCTGTTTTTT. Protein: CASSVATNTGELFF.

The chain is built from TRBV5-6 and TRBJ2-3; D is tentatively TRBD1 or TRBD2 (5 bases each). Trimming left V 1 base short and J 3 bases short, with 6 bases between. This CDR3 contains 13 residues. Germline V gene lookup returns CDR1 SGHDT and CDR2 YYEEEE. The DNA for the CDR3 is TGTGCCAGCAGCTTGTGGGGGACAGATACGCAGTATTTT. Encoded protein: CASSLWGTDTQYF.

The CDR3 sequence is CASSFGTGAGEQYF. The CDR3 DNA follows: TGTGCCAGCTCATTCGGGACAGGGGCTGGGGAGCAGTACTTC. This chain uses TRBV18 with TRBJ2-7, with TRBD1 matching 10 bases. Germline values: CDR1 KGHSH, CDR2 LQKENI. The CDR3 sequence is 14 residues long. V dropped 5 bases and J dropped 7; count of bases not matched to a gene: 8.